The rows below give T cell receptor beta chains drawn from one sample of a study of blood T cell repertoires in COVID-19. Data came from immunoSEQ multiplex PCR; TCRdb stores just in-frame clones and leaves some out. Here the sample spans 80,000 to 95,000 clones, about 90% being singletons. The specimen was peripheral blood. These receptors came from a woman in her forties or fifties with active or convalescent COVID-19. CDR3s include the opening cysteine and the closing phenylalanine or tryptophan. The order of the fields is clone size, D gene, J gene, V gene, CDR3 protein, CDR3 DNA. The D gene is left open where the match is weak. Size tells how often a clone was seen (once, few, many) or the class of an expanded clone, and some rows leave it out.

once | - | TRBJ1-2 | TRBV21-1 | CASSPRGRAWGYTF | TGTGCCAGCAGCCCCCGAGGCAGGGCATGGGGCTACACCTTC
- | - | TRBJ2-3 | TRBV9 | CASSVATDTQYF | TGTGCCAGCAGCGTAGCTACAGATACGCAGTATTTT
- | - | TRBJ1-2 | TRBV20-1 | CILGRRYGYTF | TGCATTTTGGGCAGGCGCTATGGCTACACCTTC
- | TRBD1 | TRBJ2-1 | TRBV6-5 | CASSSGDRVVYEQFF | TGTGCCAGCAGTTCGGGGGACAGGGTAGTCTATGAGCAGTTCTTC
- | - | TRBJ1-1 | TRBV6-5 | CASSYSTAVGTEAFF | TGTGCCAGCAGTTACTCGACAGCCGTGGGCACTGAAGCTTTCTTT
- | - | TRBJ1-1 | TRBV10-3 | CAILSEGDTEAFF | TGTGCCATCCTCTCCGAAGGGGACACTGAAGCTTTCTTT
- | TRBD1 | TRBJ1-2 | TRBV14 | CASSPLTGGVYGYTF | TGTGCCAGCAGCCCATTGACAGGGGGGGTCTATGGCTACACCTTC
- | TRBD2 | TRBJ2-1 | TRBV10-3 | CAISQLYQLAGGGDEQFF | TGTGCCATCAGCCAACTATACCAACTAGCGGGGGGAGGAGATGAGCAGTTCTTC
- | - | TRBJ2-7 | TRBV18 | CASSPGLSGLTYLNEQYF | TGTGCCAGCTCACCAGGTCTCTCGGGTCTAACTTATCTCAACGAGCAGTACTTC
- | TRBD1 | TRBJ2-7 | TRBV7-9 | CASSRAADRGFYEQYF | TGTGCCAGCAGCCGCGCAGCAGACAGGGGCTTTTACGAGCAGTACTTC
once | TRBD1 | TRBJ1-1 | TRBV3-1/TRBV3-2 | CASSAQGQGNTEAFF | TGTGCCAGCAGCGCACAGGGACAGGGGAACACTGAAGCTTTCTTT